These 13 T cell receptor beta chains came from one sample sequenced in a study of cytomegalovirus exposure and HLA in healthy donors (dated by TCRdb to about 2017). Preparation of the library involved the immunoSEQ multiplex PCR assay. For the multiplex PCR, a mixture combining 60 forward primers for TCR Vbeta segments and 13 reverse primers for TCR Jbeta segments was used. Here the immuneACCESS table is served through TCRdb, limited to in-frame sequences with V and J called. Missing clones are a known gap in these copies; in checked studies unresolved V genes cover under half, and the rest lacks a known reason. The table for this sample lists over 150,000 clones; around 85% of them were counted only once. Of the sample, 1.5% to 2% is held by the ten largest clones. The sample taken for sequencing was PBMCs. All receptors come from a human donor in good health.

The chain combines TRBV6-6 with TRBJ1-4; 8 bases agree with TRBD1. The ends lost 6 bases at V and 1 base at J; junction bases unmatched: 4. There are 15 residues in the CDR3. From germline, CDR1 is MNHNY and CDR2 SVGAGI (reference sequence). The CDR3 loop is CASRIGQGTNEKLFF. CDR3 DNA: TGTGCCAGCAGGATCGGACAGGGAACTAATGAAAAACTGTTTTTT.

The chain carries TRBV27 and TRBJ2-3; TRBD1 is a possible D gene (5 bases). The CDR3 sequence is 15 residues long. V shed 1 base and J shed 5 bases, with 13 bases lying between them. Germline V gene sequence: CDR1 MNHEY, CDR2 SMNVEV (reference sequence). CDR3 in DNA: TGTGCCAGCAGTTTATTGGGCAGGGCACAAGATACGCAGTATTTT. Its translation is CASSLLGRAQDTQYF.

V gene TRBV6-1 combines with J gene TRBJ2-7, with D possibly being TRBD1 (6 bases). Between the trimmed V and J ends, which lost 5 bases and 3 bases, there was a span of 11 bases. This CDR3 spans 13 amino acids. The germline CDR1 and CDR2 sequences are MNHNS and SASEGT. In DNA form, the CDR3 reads TGTGCCAGCAGTCCCAGGGGTAGCTACGAGCAGTACTTC. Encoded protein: CASSPRGSYEQYF.

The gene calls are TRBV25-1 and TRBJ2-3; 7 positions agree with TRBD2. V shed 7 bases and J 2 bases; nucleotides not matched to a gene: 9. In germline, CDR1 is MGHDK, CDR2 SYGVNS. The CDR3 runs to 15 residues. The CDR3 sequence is CASNRASGYTDTQYF. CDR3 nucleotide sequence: TGTGCCAGCAATCGGGCTAGCGGATACACAGATACGCAGTATTTT.

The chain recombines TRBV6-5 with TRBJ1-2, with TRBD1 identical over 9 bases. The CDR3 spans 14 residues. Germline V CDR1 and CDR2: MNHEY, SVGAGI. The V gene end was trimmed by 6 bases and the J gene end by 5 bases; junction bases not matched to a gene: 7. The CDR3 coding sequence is TGTGCCAGCAGGGGGACAGGGCGGGAATATGGCTACACCTTC. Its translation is CASRGTGREYGYTF.

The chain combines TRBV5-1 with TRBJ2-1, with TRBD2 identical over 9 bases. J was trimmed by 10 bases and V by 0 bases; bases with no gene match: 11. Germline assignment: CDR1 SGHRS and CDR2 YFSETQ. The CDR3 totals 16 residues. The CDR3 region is CASSLADAGGAIEQFF. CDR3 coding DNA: TGCGCCAGCAGCTTGGCCGACGCGGGGGGGGCGATAGAGCAGTTCTTC.

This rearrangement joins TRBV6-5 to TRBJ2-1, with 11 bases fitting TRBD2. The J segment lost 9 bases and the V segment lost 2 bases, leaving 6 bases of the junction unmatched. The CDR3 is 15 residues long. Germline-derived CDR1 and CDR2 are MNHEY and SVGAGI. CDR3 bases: TGTGCCAGCAGTTACCCGACTAGCGGGAAGGGTGAGCAGTTCTTC. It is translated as CASSYPTSGKGEQFF.

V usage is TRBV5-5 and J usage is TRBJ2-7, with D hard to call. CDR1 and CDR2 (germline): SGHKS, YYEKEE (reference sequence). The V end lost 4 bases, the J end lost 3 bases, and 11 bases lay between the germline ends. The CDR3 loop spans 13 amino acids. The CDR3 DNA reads TGTGCCAGCAGCACCGCACAGATCTACGAGCAGTACTTC. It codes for CASSTAQIYEQYF. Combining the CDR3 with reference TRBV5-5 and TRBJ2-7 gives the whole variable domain DAGVTQSPTHLIKTRGQQVTLRCSPISGHKSVSWYQQVLGQGPQFIFQYYEKEERGRGNFPDRFSARQFPNYSSELNVNALLLGDSALYLCASSTAQIYEQYFGPGTRLTVT.

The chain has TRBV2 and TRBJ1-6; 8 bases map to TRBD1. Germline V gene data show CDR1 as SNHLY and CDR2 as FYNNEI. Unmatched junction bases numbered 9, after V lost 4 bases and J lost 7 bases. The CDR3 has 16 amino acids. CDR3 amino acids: CASSVMSDRGNSPLHF. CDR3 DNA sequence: TGTGCCAGCAGTGTTATGTCTGACAGGGGAAATTCACCCCTCCACTTT.

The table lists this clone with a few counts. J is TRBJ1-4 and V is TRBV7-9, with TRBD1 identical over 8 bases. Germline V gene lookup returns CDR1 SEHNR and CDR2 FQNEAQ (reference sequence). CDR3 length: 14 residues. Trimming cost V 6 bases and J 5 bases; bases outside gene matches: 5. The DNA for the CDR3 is TGTGCCAGCAGTTACCGGGACAGGAATGAAAAACTGTTTTTT. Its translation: CASSYRDRNEKLFF.

The CDR3 DNA is TGTGCCAGCAGCTCCCGAACCCCTAGCGGGGCGTTTGGGCAGACCCAGTACTTC. Translation gives CASSSRTPSGAFGQTQYF. The V and J genes are TRBV7-9 and TRBJ2-5, with TRBD2 matching 9 bases. The junction had 18 bases not matched to a gene; V was cut back by 4 bases and J by 6 bases. The length of the CDR3 is 18 residues. Germline lookup yields CDR1 SEHNR and CDR2 FQNEAQ (reference sequence). Using reference TRBV7-9 and TRBJ2-5 for the parts outside the CDR3, the full variable domain is DTGVSQNPRHKITKRGQNVTFRCDPISEHNRLYWYRQTLGQGPEFLTYFQNEAQLEKSRLLSDRFSAERPKGSFSTLEIQRTEQGDSAMYLCASSSRTPSGAFGQTQYFGPGTRLLVL.

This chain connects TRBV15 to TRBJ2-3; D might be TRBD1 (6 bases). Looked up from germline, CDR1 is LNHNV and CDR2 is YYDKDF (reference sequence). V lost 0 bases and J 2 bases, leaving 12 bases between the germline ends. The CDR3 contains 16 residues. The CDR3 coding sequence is TGTGCCACCAGCAGAGATCGACAGGCGCCCACAGATACGCAGTATTTT. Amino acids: CATSRDRQAPTDTQYF.

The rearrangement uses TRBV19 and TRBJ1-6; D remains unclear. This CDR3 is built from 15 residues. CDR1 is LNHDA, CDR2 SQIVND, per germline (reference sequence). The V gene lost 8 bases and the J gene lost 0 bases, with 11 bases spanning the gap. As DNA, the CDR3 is TGTGCCAGTCGAGTGGGGAGCTCCTATAATTCACCCCTCCACTTT. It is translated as CASRVGSSYNSPLHF.